The 15 T cell receptor beta chains below were found in one sample sequenced in a study of blood T cell repertoires in COVID-19. The protocol was immunoSEQ multiplex PCR, while the TCRdb copy is restricted to in-frame clones and leaves out a portion. The sample consists of some 120,000 clones, about 87% of them appearing once. The sample consisted of peripheral blood. The receptors shown here come from a woman between 50 and 59 years old with acute or convalescent COVID-19.

The chain has TRBV12-5 and TRBJ2-5; 12 nucleotides line up with TRBD2. The CDR3 loop spans 15 amino acids. With 6 bases clipped from V and 2 bases from J, the junction kept 4 bases outside the gene matches. In germline, CDR1 is LGHNT, CDR2 FRNRAP. CDR3 coding DNA: TGTGCTAGTGGAGAGGGGACTAGCGGGCAAGAGACCCAGTACTTC. Translated: CASGEGTSGQETQYF.

The J gene is TRBJ2-3, the V gene TRBV21-1; the listed D gene, TRBD2, was not tested against the DNA. TRBV21-1 is described as a pseudogene. CDR3 length: 16 amino acids. CDR3 sequence: CASSILAGDNTDTQYF. CDR3 DNA: TGTGCCAGCAGCATACTAGCGGGAGACAATACAGATACGCAGTATTTT.

The chain recombines TRBV7-9 with TRBJ2-7; D is ambiguous. The length of the CDR3 is 13 residues. From germline, CDR1 is SEHNR and CDR2 FQNEAQ (reference sequence). Between the trimmed V and J ends, which lost 1 base and 2 bases, there was a span of 6 bases. The CDR3 DNA reads TGTGCCAGCAGCTTAGGCGGTACCTACGAGCAGTACTTC. Translating gives CASSLGGTYEQYF.

This clone was seen a handful of times. The genes are TRBV7-2 and TRBJ1-1; 7 bases line up with TRBD1. V shed 6 bases, J shed 6 bases, and the junction held 16 bases outside the gene matches. Germline V CDR1 and CDR2: SGHTA, FQGNSA. This CDR3 has 16 amino acids. CDR3 protein: CASRHRQGSFFPEAFF. DNA of the CDR3: TGTGCCAGCAGGCATCGACAGGGTTCTTTTTTTCCTGAAGCTTTCTTT. Full variable domain (outside the CDR3, taken from reference TRBV7-2 and TRBJ1-1): GAGVSQSPSNKVTEKGKDVELRCDPISGHTALYWYRQSLGQGLEFLIYFQGNSAPDKSGLPSDRFSAERTGGSVSTLTIQRTQQEDSAVYLCASRHRQGSFFPEAFFGQGTRLTVV.

The V call is TRBV6-1, the J call TRBJ1-2; D gene unclear. The CDR3 runs to 15 residues. Germline V gene sequence: CDR1 MNHNS, CDR2 SASEGT. V shed 1 base and J shed 0 bases, with 9 bases lying between them. CDR3 coding DNA: TGTGCCAGCAGTGAAGTAGACGGGACTAACTATGGCTACACCTTC. Protein: CASSEVDGTNYGYTF.

The V and J genes are TRBV2 and TRBJ1-5; D is possibly TRBD1 (5 bases). The CDR3 sequence is 13 residues long. From germline, CDR1 is SNHLY and CDR2 FYNNEI. V was pared by 8 bases and J by 6 bases, with 14 bases between. CDR3 loop: CASSQSQGQPQHF. DNA for the CDR3: TGTGCCAGCTCCCAGTCTCAGGGTCAGCCCCAGCATTTT.

The V gene is TRBV6-2 or TRBV6-3, the J gene TRBJ2-3, with 13 bases identical to TRBD2. Unmatched junction bases numbered 11, after V lost 0 bases and J lost 11 bases. Germline lookup yields CDR1 MNHEY and CDR2 SVGEGT. The CDR3 sequence is 17 residues long. The CDR3 coding sequence is TGTGCCAGCAGTTACTCCCGACTAGCGGGGGGCGATGTCATGCAGTATTTT. It is translated as CASSYSRLAGGDVMQYF.

The V and J genes are TRBV27 and TRBJ2-7, with TRBD1 matching over 8 bases. The CDR3 is 13 amino acids. Germline CDR1 is MNHEY and CDR2 is SMNVEV (reference sequence). J gave up 6 bases and V 6 bases, and 7 bases lay outside the gene matches. The CDR3 coding sequence is TGTGCCAGCAGCTGGGGGCAGGGGGCCGAGCAGTACTTC. It encodes CASSWGQGAEQYF.

Only one count was recorded for this clone. The rearrangement links TRBV18 to TRBJ1-1, with TRBD1 identical over 7 bases. Per the germline V gene, CDR1 is KGHSH and CDR2 is LQKENI. Trimming at V came to 3 bases and at J to 7 bases, leaving 8 bases not matched to a gene. CDR3 length equals 14 residues. CDR3 in amino acids: CASSPRQGANEAFF. CDR3 DNA sequence: TGTGCCAGCTCACCTCGACAGGGCGCTAATGAAGCTTTCTTT.

This chain joins TRBV7-2 and TRBJ1-4; D is ambiguous. Trimming cost V 5 bases and J 7 bases, with 17 bases left between them. Germline CDR1 and CDR2: SGHTA and FQGNSA. The CDR3 consists of 15 residues. For the CDR3, the DNA is TGTGCCAGCAGCATATCGGGGAGAGCGAGTGAAAAACTGTTTTTT. Protein product: CASSISGRASEKLFF.

The J gene is TRBJ1-3, the V gene TRBV21-1; TRBD1, the table's D call, was not compared with the DNA. TRBV21-1 is described as a pseudogene. CDR3 size: 16 residues. The CDR3 spells CASSHSTGYSRNTIYF. CDR3 sequence (DNA): TGTGCCAGCAGCCATTCGACAGGGTATTCCAGGAACACCATATATTTT.

The J gene is TRBJ1-2, the V gene TRBV14, with no clear D. Trimming pared 2 bases from V and 8 bases from J, leaving 12 bases between. The CDR3 length is 13 residues. CDR1 and CDR2 from the germline V gene are SGHDN and FVKESK. The CDR3 region has the DNA TGTGCCAGCAGCCAACGGGGAGAGCTCGGCTACACCTTC. Translation gives CASSQRGELGYTF.

The gene calls are TRBV5-1 and TRBJ1-6, with a tentative D call TRBD1 (5 bases). This CDR3 has 14 residues. Germline assignment: CDR1 SGHRS and CDR2 YFSETQ. V lost 2 bases and J 8 bases, leaving 11 bases between the germline ends. The CDR3 region is CASSLEGDYSPLHF. CDR3 nucleotides: TGCGCCAGCAGCTTAGAAGGGGACTATTCACCCCTCCACTTT. Filled out from reference TRBV5-1 and TRBJ1-6, the complete variable domain reads KAGVTQTPRYLIKTRGQQVTLSCSPISGHRSVSWYQQTPGQGLQFLFEYFSETQRNKGNFPGRFSGRQFSNSRSEMNVSTLELGDSALYLCASSLEGDYSPLHFGNGTRLTVT.

The V call is TRBV5-1, the J call TRBJ1-1; D unclear. Trimming took off 0 bases at V and 1 base at J, with 10 bases between the two ends. Germline-derived CDR1 and CDR2 are SGHRS and YFSETQ. The CDR3 has 15 amino acids. The CDR3 DNA follows: TGCGCCAGCAGCTTGGATTACCCGGGGAACACTGAAGCTTTCTTT. It specifies CASSLDYPGNTEAFF.

The chain links TRBV18 to TRBJ2-3; 10 bases are shared with TRBD1. The V segment lost 2 bases and the J segment 4 bases; nucleotides outside the gene matches: 3. This CDR3 has 15 amino acids. The germline gives CDR1 KGHSH, CDR2 LQKENI. DNA for the CDR3: TGTGCCAGCTCACCAGGGACAGGGGATGCAGATACGCAGTATTTT. This translates into CASSPGTGDADTQYF.